Sequencing of this T cell receptor beta chain was carried out in a study of monozygotic twins with inflammatory bowel disease. Germline CDR1 reads LNHDA; CDR2 reads SQIVND (reference sequence). The CDR3 runs 13 residues. The template switching step added UMIs that contained a 6-nucleotide sample barcode. TCRdb processed the 5' RACE reads again and assigns one entry to each CDR3 protein, with no DNA. In all, the sample yields about 200,000 distinct CDR3 sequences. A word on this clonotype: What it binds is not known.

Study-level points and caveats: It was not supported that a single strong signal or clonotype was associated with IBD.

Sample: blood. The origin of this receptor is a human donor with ulcerative colitis or Crohn's disease, or a healthy co-twin of an affected twin (not recorded which). This chain links TRBV19 with TRBJ1-5. CDR3 residues: CASSMGRNQPQHF.